A single sample is the source of the 24 T cell receptor beta chains below, sequenced in a study of CD8+CD57+ T cells in acquired aplastic anemia. Genomic DNA was employed as the template in profiling TCR beta VDJ and CDR3. TCRdb called the reads again in MiXCR, with one record for every CDR3 protein. The data contain 220,000 or so distinct CDR3 sequences, 50% to 70% of them seen just once; the ten biggest clones take up around 58%. In patients chosen for sequencing, flow cytometry had shown CD8+CD57+ cell expansion. Sample: sorted CD4+, CD8+, or CD8+CD57+ T cells (not recorded which) from PBMCs. These receptor sequences come from a human donor with aplastic anemia.

As for this clonotype: One end of the junction fails to match germline, which may point to a read error. This chain uses TRBV6-9 with TRBJ2-7; possible D gene TRBD2, 6 bases. Germline CDR1 is MNHGY and CDR2 is SVAAGI. The CDR3 totals 13 residues. CDR3 region: CASRYLSGYEQYF. The CDR3 coding sequence is TGTGCCAGCCGTTATCTTAGCGGCTACGAGCAGTACTTC.

The rearrangement links TRBV24-1 to TRBJ2-2, with unresolved D. Between the trimmed V and J ends, which lost 5 bases and 4 bases, there was a span of 7 bases. CDR3 length equals 13 residues. Germline V gives CDR1 KGHDR, CDR2 SFDVKD. For the CDR3, the DNA is TGTGCCACCAGTGCGTTGACCACCGGGGAGCTGTTTTTT. Its protein product is CATSALTTGELFF.

The rearrangement uses TRBV24-1 and TRBJ1-1; TRBD1 might be the D (5 bases). V gave up 9 bases and J gave up 5 bases, with 12 bases separating them. There are 12 residues in the CDR3. The germline CDR1 and CDR2 sequences are KGHDR and SFDVKD. CDR3 sequence (DNA): TGTGCCACCCAAATATGGGGGACTGAAGCTTTCTTT. Amino acids: CATQIWGTEAFF.

At least ten counts were recorded for this clonotype. This chain connects TRBV5-8 to TRBJ2-7; perhaps D is TRBD1 or TRBD2 (5 bases each). CDR1 SGHTS and CDR2 YDEGEE come from the germline V gene. V was trimmed by 1 base and J by 1 base, leaving 15 bases between them. This CDR3 spans 16 amino acids. CDR3 in amino acids: CASSLRPRDRSYEQYF. The CDR3 nucleotides are TGTGCCAGCAGCTTGCGTCCACGGGACCGGTCCTACGAGCAGTACTTC.

This clonotype was detected only a few times. This chain uses TRBV10-3 with TRBJ1-2, with D unclear. The CDR3 runs 14 residues. Between the trimmed V and J ends, which lost 1 base and 4 bases, there was a span of 10 bases. CDR1 ENHRY and CDR2 SYGVKD come from the germline V gene. CDR3 in DNA: TGTGCCATCAGTGAGTTGGCAGGTTCCTATGGCTACACCTTC. As protein: CAISELAGSYGYTF.

CDR3 sequence: CASSHNREREAFF. Written as DNA, the CDR3 is TGTGCCAGCAGCCATAACAGGGAAAGAGAAGCTTTCTTT. The rearrangement joins TRBV14 to TRBJ1-1; maybe TRBD1 (6 bases). This CDR3 is 13 amino acids long. Deletions cut 3 bases from V and 8 bases from J, with 13 bases between. The germline gives CDR1 SGHDN, CDR2 FVKESK. The variable domain in full, completed from reference TRBV14 and TRBJ1-1, reads EAGVTQFPSHSVIEKGQTVTLRCDPISGHDNLYWYRRVMGKEIKFLLHFVKESKQDESGMPNNRFLAERTGGTYSTLKVQPAELEDSGVYFCASSHNREREAFFGQGTRLTVV.

This clonotype was observed at least ten times. For the CDR3, the DNA is TGCGCCAGCAGGTTGACTAGCGGGGGGCAGAAGACCCAGTACTTC. It is translated as CASRLTSGGQKTQYF. The chain uses TRBV5-1 and TRBJ2-5, with TRBD2 matching over 13 bases. Germline V CDR1 and CDR2: SGHRS, YFSETQ. V was pared by 5 bases and J by 6 bases, with 7 bases of the junction left unmatched. The CDR3 spans 15 residues.

Regarding this clonotype: The conserved closing phenylalanine or tryptophan is absent in this CDR3, likely reflecting a read error. The chain uses TRBV29-1 and TRBJ1-5, with D unresolved. There are 14 residues in the CDR3. CDR1 is SQVTM, CDR2 ANQGSEA, per germline. V dropped 4 bases and J dropped 0 bases, with 10 bases sitting between them. Here the CDR3 reads CSVAGIGSNQPQHL. The CDR3 DNA follows: TGCAGCGTTGCTGGGATCGGTAGCAATCAGCCCCAGCATCTT.

The genes are TRBV20-1 and TRBJ2-7; possibly TRBD1 or TRBD2 for D (6 bases each). Germline V CDR1 and CDR2: DFQATT, SNEGSKA (reference sequence). This CDR3 is built from 14 residues. V was shortened by 2 bases and J by 4 bases, with 15 bases between the two germline ends. Here the CDR3 reads CSARIVGGRYEQYF. Here the CDR3 DNA reads TGCAGTGCTAGAATCGTGGGGGGCCGGTACGAGCAGTACTTC.

This clonotype was counted ten times or more. This chain uses TRBV10-3 with TRBJ2-7, with unresolved D. The V and J ends lost 0 bases and 2 bases respectively, with 2 bases between them. The germline V gene has CDR1 ENHRY and CDR2 SYGVKD. CDR3 size: 12 residues. CDR3 nucleotide sequence: TGTGCCATCAGTGAGTCACCCTACGAGCAGTACTTC. Translating gives CAISESPYEQYF.

This clonotype was picked up a small number of times. The CDR3 spells CSATLSLAPYEQYF. The DNA of the CDR3 is TGCAGTGCCACCCTCAGTCTAGCACCCTACGAGCAGTACTTC. The chain is built from TRBV20-1 and TRBJ2-7, with a weak D call TRBD2 (5 bases). V lost 6 bases to trimming and J lost 2 bases, with 17 bases between them. CDR3 length equals 14 residues. The germline V gene encodes CDR1 DFQATT and CDR2 SNEGSKA (reference sequence).

Only a few counts were recorded for this clonotype. This chain uses TRBV7-2 with TRBJ2-5, with D unclear. The CDR3 is 15 amino acids. Germline loops: CDR1 SGHTA, CDR2 FQGNSA. The ends were cut back, 8 bases at V and 5 bases at J, with 21 bases in the middle. The DNA for the CDR3 is TGTGCCAGCCTCAGCGATATTGCCAGATCGGAGACCCAGTACTTC. This translates into CASLSDIARSETQYF.

This clonotype was seen only a few times. J is TRBJ2-5 and V is TRBV20-1; a possible D gene is TRBD1 (7 bases). Per the germline V gene, CDR1 is DFQATT and CDR2 is SNEGSKA (reference sequence). The CDR3 consists of 13 residues. The CDR3 DNA sequence: TGCAGCGGAGGAGGGGGCCTACAAGAGACCCAGTACTTC. It translates to CSGGGGLQETQYF.

This chain joins TRBV6-4 and TRBJ2-7, with 9 bases that match TRBD1. The CDR3 totals 14 residues. Germline V gene data show CDR1 as MRHNA and CDR2 as SNTAGT. The ends lost 6 bases at V and 0 bases at J; junction bases unmatched: 3. CDR3 in amino acids: CASRPGQGSYEQYF. CDR3 DNA: TGTGCCAGCAGGCCGGGACAGGGCTCCTACGAGCAGTACTTC.

The sample holds a few counts of this clonotype. The genes are TRBV6-1 and TRBJ2-1; D call uncertain. Germline CDR1 reads MNHNS; CDR2 reads SASEGT. This CDR3 contains 13 residues. V was cut by 8 bases and J by 0 bases, with 8 bases left in between. The DNA for the CDR3 is TGTGCCAGCCTGGGCCACTCCTACAATGAGCAGTTCTTC. Translation: CASLGHSYNEQFF.

The chain combines TRBV5-1 with TRBJ2-7, with no clear D. Germline V gene data show CDR1 as SGHRS and CDR2 as YFSETQ. The length of the CDR3 is 14 residues. Trimming took off 5 bases at V and 0 bases at J, with 12 bases between the two ends. CDR3 nucleotides: TGCGCCAGCAGAATAGGGTTCAGCTCCTACGAGCAGTACTTC. Translating it yields CASRIGFSSYEQYF.

Concerning this clonotype: The junction differs from germline at one of its ends, possibly a read error. CDR3 sequence: CASSRDRGQAGSCF. The CDR3 nucleotides read TGCGCCAGCAGTAGGGACAGGGGGCAGGCGGGGAGCTGTTTT. The chain has TRBV5-1 and TRBJ2-3; 12 nucleotides match TRBD1. CDR1 and CDR2 from the germline V gene are SGHRS and YFSETQ. There are 14 residues in the CDR3.

This clonotype was counted a few times. The CDR3 DNA sequence: TGTGCCAGCAGCCCCTTTAGCGGGGGGGTTGGCCATGAGCAGTTCTTC. It encodes CASSPFSGGVGHEQFF. The chain links TRBV4-2 to TRBJ2-1, with 11 bases that match TRBD2. V shed 4 bases and J 8 bases; nucleotides not matched to a gene: 10. The germline V gene has CDR1 LGHNA and CDR2 YNFKEQ. This CDR3 is built from 16 residues.

This clonotype was seen ten or more times. This chain links TRBV2 with TRBJ2-1; no clear D gene. V was shortened by 5 bases and J by 0 bases, with 5 bases between the two germline ends. The CDR3 covers 13 residues. The germline V gene encodes CDR1 SNHLY and CDR2 FYNNEI. CDR3 DNA sequence: TGTGCCAGCAGTTACGACTCCTACAATGAGCAGTTCTTC. This gives the protein CASSYDSYNEQFF.

This clonotype was recorded many times. The chain recombines TRBV20-1 with TRBJ2-1; 9 bases fit TRBD2. The trim removed 0 bases at V and 2 bases at J, leaving 8 bases unmatched. From germline, CDR1 is DFQATT and CDR2 SNEGSKA (reference sequence). This CDR3 comprises 17 residues. The CDR3 loop reads CSARDNSGGNTYNEQFF. CDR3 DNA sequence: TGCAGTGCTAGAGATAATAGCGGGGGCAACACCTACAATGAGCAGTTCTTC.

The chain carries TRBV7-7 and TRBJ2-1; no firm D call. Germline V gene data show CDR1 as SSHAT and CDR2 as FNYEAQ (reference sequence). V dropped 3 bases and J dropped 10 bases, with 13 bases sitting between them. The CDR3 is made up of 13 amino acids. This CDR3 reads CASSFGRLSEQFF. CDR3 sequence (DNA): TGTGCCAGCAGCTTCGGCCGACTCAGCGAGCAGTTCTTC.

The chain recombines TRBV30 with TRBJ2-1; weak D call: TRBD2 (5 bases). Germline CDR1 is GTSNPN and CDR2 is SVGIG (reference sequence). This CDR3 has 13 amino acids. V lost 3 bases and J 7 bases, leaving 13 bases between the germline ends. The CDR3 nucleotides are TGTGCCTGGAGCGACGGTCCGGGGAATGAGCAGTTCTTC. This codes for CAWSDGPGNEQFF.

This sequence joins TRBV15 and TRBJ1-5; possible D gene TRBD1, 6 bases. This CDR3 spans 16 amino acids. The germline V and J ends were trimmed by 3 bases and 7 bases, with 19 bases remaining between them. Germline CDR1 reads LNHNV; CDR2 reads YYDKDF (reference sequence). CDR3 DNA: TGTGCCACCAGCAGTCATGGGATGGACAGAACCCAGCCCCAGCATTTT. Translation: CATSSHGMDRTQPQHF.

Ten or more counts support this clonotype. The rearrangement links TRBV24-1 to TRBJ2-7; 8 nucleotides align to TRBD1. Trimming removed 3 bases from V and 4 bases from J; junction bases left unmatched: 7. CDR1 and CDR2 from the germline V gene are KGHDR and SFDVKD. The CDR3 spans 15 residues. This chain's CDR3 is CATSDPGQGAYEQYF. The CDR3 nucleotides read TGTGCCACCAGTGATCCCGGGCAGGGGGCATACGAGCAGTACTTC.